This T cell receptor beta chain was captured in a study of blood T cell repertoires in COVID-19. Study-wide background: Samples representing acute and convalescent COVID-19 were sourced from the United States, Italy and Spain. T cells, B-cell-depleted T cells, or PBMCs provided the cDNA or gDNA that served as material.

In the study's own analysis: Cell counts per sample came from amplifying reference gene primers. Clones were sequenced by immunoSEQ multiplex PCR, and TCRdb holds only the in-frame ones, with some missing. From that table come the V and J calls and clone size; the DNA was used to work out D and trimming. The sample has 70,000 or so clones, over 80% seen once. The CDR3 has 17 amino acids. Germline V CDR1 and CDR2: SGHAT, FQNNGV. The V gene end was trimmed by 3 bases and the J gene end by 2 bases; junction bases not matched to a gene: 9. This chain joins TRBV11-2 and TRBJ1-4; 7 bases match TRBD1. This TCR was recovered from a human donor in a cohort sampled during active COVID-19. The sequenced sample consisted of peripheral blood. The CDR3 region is CASSFNRGEGTNEKLFF. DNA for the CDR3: TGTGCCAGCAGCTTCAACAGGGGAGAGGGCACTAATGAAAAACTGTTTTTT.